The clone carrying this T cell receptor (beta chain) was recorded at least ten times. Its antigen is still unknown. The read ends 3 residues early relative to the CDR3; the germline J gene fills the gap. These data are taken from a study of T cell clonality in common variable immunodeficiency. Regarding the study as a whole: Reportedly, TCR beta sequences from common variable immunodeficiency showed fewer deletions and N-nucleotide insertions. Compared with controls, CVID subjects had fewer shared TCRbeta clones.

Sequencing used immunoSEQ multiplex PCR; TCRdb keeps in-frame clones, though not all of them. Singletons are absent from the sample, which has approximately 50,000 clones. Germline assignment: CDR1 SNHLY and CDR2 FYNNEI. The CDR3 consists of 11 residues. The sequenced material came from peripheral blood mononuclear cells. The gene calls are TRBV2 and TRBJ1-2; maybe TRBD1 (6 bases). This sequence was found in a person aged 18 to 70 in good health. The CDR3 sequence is CASSRDNIYTF. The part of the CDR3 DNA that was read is TGTGCCAGCAGCCGGGACAACATC.